Presented here are 15 T cell receptor beta chains from one specimen sequenced in a study of CD8 T cells in ankylosing spondylitis (dated 2017 in TCRdb). Library generation was performed with 5' RACE. Sequenced using an Illumina HiSeq 2500. In TCRdb, the public reads were trimmed at Q25 with fastp and aligned with MiXCR, with productive beta chains retained. Here each entry gathers all rows of one CDR3 protein and keeps the most common genes and DNA. For this sample the table gives some 140,000 distinct CDR3 sequences, of which approximately 7.3% were detected only once. Roughly 12% of the sample is in the top ten clones. The sequenced sample consisted of blood, either unsorted or a sorted T cell fraction (not recorded which). These receptors came from a female donor with ankylosing spondylitis or in good health (not recorded which).

Ten or more counts support this clonotype. V usage is TRBV7-9 and J usage is TRBJ2-7, with 9 bases identical to TRBD1. Looked up from germline, CDR1 is SEHNR and CDR2 is FQNEAQ (reference sequence). This CDR3 has 16 amino acids. V was clipped by 2 bases and J by 7 bases; unmatched bases: 12. The CDR3 loop reads CASSLFPGTGSGEQYF. The CDR3 bases are TGTGCCAGCAGCTTATTTCCCGGGACAGGGTCCGGGGAGCAGTACTTC.

At least ten counts were recorded for this clonotype. The chain couples TRBV19 to TRBJ2-3, with TRBD2 identical over 9 bases. With V trimmed by 11 bases and J by 5 bases, 8 bases remained unmatched. Per germline, CDR1 LNHDA and CDR2 SQIVND (reference sequence). The CDR3 sequence is 13 residues long. For the CDR3, the DNA is TGTGCCGTGGCGGGGGGGCAGGTAGATACGCAGTATTTT. It specifies CAVAGGQVDTQYF.

Many counts were recorded for this clonotype. The CDR3 DNA follows: TGCGCCAGCAGCCACAGGGAGAAGACATACAATGAGCAGTTCTTC. It specifies CASSHREKTYNEQFF. The chain has TRBV5-1 and TRBJ2-1; weak D call: TRBD1 (6 bases). Germline V gene data show CDR1 as SGHRS and CDR2 as YFSETQ. The CDR3 is 15 amino acids. Trimming removed 4 bases at V and 4 bases at J, with 15 bases between.

This clonotype was seen a handful of times. This could be a read error, since a much larger clone is one nucleotide away. The chain recombines TRBV15 with TRBJ2-1, with D possibly called TRBD1 or TRBD2 (5 bases each). Germline V gives CDR1 LNHNV, CDR2 YYDKDF (reference sequence). The CDR3 is 14 amino acids. The CDR3 sequence: CAASWLGALDEQFF. The CDR3 DNA is TGTGCCGCCAGCTGGCTCGGGGCACTCGATGAGCAGTTCTTC. The complete variable domain, with remaining parts taken from reference TRBV15 and TRBJ2-1, reads DAMVIQNPRYQVTQFGKPVTLSCSQTLNHNVMYWYQQKSSQAPKLLFHYYDKDFNNEADTPDNFQSRRPNTSFCFLDIRSPGLGDTAMYLCAASWLGALDEQFFGPGTRLTVL.

This clonotype was found many times. The V call is TRBV20-1, the J call TRBJ1-2, with a possible D match to TRBD1 (6 bases). The CDR3 sequence is 14 residues long. The germline V gene has CDR1 DFQATT and CDR2 SNEGSKA (reference sequence). Trimming pared 1 base from V and 4 bases from J, leaving 13 bases between. The CDR3 here is CSARGPRGFYGYTF. The CDR3 DNA is TGCAGTGCTAGAGGCCCGAGGGGGTTCTATGGCTACACCTTC.

This clonotype was seen at least ten times. This chain uses TRBV30 with TRBJ1-5; possibly TRBD1 for D (5 bases). V lost 3 bases and J 7 bases, leaving 13 bases between the germline ends. The CDR3 has 13 amino acids. Germline CDR1 and CDR2: GTSNPN and SVGIG (reference sequence). CDR3 protein: CAWRTDQGQPQHF. The CDR3 nucleotides read TGTGCCTGGAGAACGGACCAGGGACAGCCCCAGCATTTT.

The gene calls are TRBV5-2 and TRBJ2-7; TRBD2 was called by the table and not checked on the DNA. TRBV5-2 represents a pseudogene. The CDR3 is 13 residues long. The CDR3 sequence is CAMGPRLLYEQYF. In DNA, the CDR3 is TGTGCCATGGGGCCCAGGCTCCTCTACGAGCAGTACTTC.

A remark on this clonotype: A much larger clone differs from this one at a single base, so this may be a read error. The chain has TRBV7-8 and TRBJ1-2; D ambiguous. The CDR3 has 16 residues. V was pared by 4 bases and J by 1 base, with 16 bases between. Germline-derived CDR1 and CDR2 are SGHVS and FQNEAQ. CDR3 region: CASSSTGIDSNYGYTF. The CDR3, as DNA: TGTGCCAGCAGCTCTACCGGGATCGATAGTAACTATGGCTACACCTTC.

This clonotype was counted ten times or more. The genes are TRBV5-6 and TRBJ2-5; D might be TRBD2 (6 bases). The CDR3 extends over 15 amino acids. Trimming shortened V by 3 bases and J by 3 bases, and 15 bases separated the two germline ends. Per germline, CDR1 SGHDT and CDR2 YYEEEE. CDR3 DNA sequence: TGTGCCAGCAGCTCCTCGACTAGAACCAAAGAGACCCAGTACTTC. This sequence encodes CASSSSTRTKETQYF.

This clonotype was counted many times. J is TRBJ1-2 and V is TRBV6-2 or TRBV6-3; tentative D call: TRBD1 (5 bases). Germline V gene data show CDR1 as MNHEY and CDR2 as SVGEGT. This CDR3 comprises 14 residues. Between the trimmed V and J ends, which lost 2 bases and 4 bases, there was a span of 11 bases. CDR3 in DNA: TGTGCCAGCAGTTACGAAGACAGCATCTATGGCTACACCTTC. It yields the protein CASSYEDSIYGYTF.

The sample holds many counts of this clonotype. In nucleotides, the CDR3 is TGCAGTGCTAGTGAGGACCCCCAGTACTTC. Encoded protein: CSASEDPQYF. The chain is built from TRBV20-1 and TRBJ2-5, with D hard to call. From germline, CDR1 is DFQATT and CDR2 SNEGSKA (reference sequence). This CDR3 spans 10 amino acids. V was shortened by 3 bases and J by 9 bases, with 8 bases between the two germline ends.

This clonotype was observed at least ten times. The chain has TRBV7-9 and TRBJ2-2; D not resolved. There are 16 residues in the CDR3. Trimming stripped 1 base from V and 0 bases from J, with 9 bases between. CDR1 is SEHNR, CDR2 FQNEAQ, per germline (reference sequence). The CDR3 is CASSLEPGTNTGELFF. The CDR3 nucleotides read TGTGCCAGCAGCTTAGAACCAGGAACGAACACCGGGGAGCTGTTTTTT.

Ten or more counts support this clonotype. The chain uses TRBV9 and TRBJ2-3; D may be TRBD2 (5 bases). Trimming stripped 4 bases from V and 3 bases from J, with 12 bases between. Germline V CDR1 and CDR2: SGDLS, YYNGEE. The CDR3 totals 14 residues. The chain's CDR3 is CASSSLGETDTQYF. CDR3 nucleotide sequence: TGTGCCAGCAGCTCCCTCGGGGAGACAGATACGCAGTATTTT. Variable domain in full (rest from reference TRBV9 and TRBJ2-3): DSGVTQTPKHLITATGQRVTLRCSPRSGDLSVYWYQQSLDQGLQFLIQYYNGEERAKGNILERFSAQQFPDLHSELNLSSLELGDSALYFCASSSLGETDTQYFGPGTRLTVL.

This clonotype has a count of ten or more. The rearrangement joins TRBV20-1 to TRBJ1-4, with 10 bases lining up with TRBD1. V dropped 5 bases and J dropped 7; count of bases not matched to a gene: 4. The CDR3 sequence is 13 residues long. From germline, CDR1 is DFQATT and CDR2 SNEGSKA (reference sequence). In nucleotides, the CDR3 is TGCAGTGCTCCGGGACAGGGGTCTGAAAAACTGTTTTTT. Its protein is CSAPGQGSEKLFF.

This clonotype was seen at least ten times. V usage is TRBV10-3 and J usage is TRBJ1-1; TRBD1 matches at 8 bases. This CDR3 has 14 amino acids. After removal of 3 bases from V and 7 bases from J, the junction contained 7 bases not matched to a gene. CDR1 and CDR2 from the germline V gene are ENHRY and SYGVKD. The CDR3 DNA sequence: TGTGCCATCAGTGACCGGGACAGGCGATATGAAGCTTTCTTT. Its translation is CAISDRDRRYEAFF.